This T cell receptor (beta chain) derives from a study of T cell clones after liver transplantation. Study information: Third-party-reactive TCRbeta sequences from pre-transplant mixed lymphocyte reactions served as antigen-independent comparators.

Turning to this clone: Its antigen is unidentified.

Profiling relied on immunoSEQ multiplex PCR, and the TCRdb table lists in-frame clones only, not all of them. This sample yields some 20,000 clones, of which approximately 80% are seen a single time; 30% to 45% belongs to the top ten. Study-level results: In a couple of subjects, few donor cells limited the measurable donor-reactive repertoire.

Germline V gene sequence: CDR1 MNHEY, CDR2 SVGAGI. The CDR3 is 13 residues long. Trimming took 2 bases from V and 2 from J, leaving 6 bases between them. Unstimulated PBMCs were sorted into CD3+CD4+ and CD3+CD8+ populations. The gene calls are TRBV6-5 and TRBJ1-1, with unresolved D. Material: CD8+ T cells from blood, obtained approximately 54 months after liver transplant. This TCR came from a human patient who received a liver transplant. Some T cells may have come from the graft donor. CDR3 residues: CASSYQPNTEAFF. DNA of the CDR3: TGTGCCAGCAGTTACCAGCCTAACACTGAAGCTTTCTTT.